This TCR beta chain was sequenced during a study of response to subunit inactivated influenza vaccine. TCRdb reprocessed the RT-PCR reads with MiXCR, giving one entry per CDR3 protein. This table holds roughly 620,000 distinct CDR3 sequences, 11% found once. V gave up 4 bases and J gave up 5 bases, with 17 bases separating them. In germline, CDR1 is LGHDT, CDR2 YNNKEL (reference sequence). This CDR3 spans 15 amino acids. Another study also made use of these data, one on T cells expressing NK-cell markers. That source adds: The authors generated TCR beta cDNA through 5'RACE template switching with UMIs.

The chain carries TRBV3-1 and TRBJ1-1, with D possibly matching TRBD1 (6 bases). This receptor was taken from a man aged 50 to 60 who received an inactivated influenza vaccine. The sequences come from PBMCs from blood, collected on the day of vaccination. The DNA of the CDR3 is TGTGCCAGCAGCCTAAGCGCGGGGGCTTTAACTGAAGCTTTCTTT. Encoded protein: CASSLSAGALTEAFF.